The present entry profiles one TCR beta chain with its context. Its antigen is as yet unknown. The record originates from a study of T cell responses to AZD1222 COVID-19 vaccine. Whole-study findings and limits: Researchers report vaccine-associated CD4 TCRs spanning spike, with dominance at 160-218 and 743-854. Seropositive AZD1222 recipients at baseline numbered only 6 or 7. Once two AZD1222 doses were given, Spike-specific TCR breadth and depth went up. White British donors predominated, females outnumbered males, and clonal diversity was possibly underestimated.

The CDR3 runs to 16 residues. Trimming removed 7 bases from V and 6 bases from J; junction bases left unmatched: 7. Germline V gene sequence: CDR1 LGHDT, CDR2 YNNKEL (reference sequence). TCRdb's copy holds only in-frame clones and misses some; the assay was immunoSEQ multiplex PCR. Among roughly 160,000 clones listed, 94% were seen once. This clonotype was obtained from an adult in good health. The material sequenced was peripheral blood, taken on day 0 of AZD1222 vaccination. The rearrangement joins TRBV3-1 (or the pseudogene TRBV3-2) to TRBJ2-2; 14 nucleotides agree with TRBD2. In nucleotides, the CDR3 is TGTGCCAGCACTCCAGGGACTAGCGGGAGTCCCGGGGAGCTGTTTTTT. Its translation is CASTPGTSGSPGELFF.